This section outlines one TCR beta chain sequence together with its context. The target antigen is unknown. Primers used in a second PCR of about 7 to 12 cycles were a sample-barcoded 5' primer and a J-beta primer mix. Every single cDNA molecule received a tag from a template-switch adaptor with 12 random nucleotides. The study obtained at least 2.5 million CDR3-containing paired-end reads from every sample. TCRdb reprocessed the 5' RACE reads via MiXCR and lists one record per CDR3 protein. The profile shows approximately 810,000 distinct CDR3 sequences, under 30% of them singletons. The data are from a study of blood T cells in healthy people across ages. Findings and caveats of the study: Both higher diversity and more naive CD4+ cells marked long-lived donors when set against aged donors. Changes in expanded clonotypes were possibly confounded, as the CMV status of donors was unknown.

From germline, CDR1 is MNHNS and CDR2 SASEGT. The CDR3 is 14 residues long. Trimming removed 6 bases from V and 1 base from J, with 7 bases in between. This TCR came from an elderly woman in good health. The V gene is TRBV6-1, the J gene TRBJ1-6, with a tentative D call TRBD1 (5 bases). The sequencing input was blood. The CDR3 DNA is TGTGCCAGCAGGGGGCTGTCCTATAATTCACCCCTCCACTTT. Translated: CASRGLSYNSPLHF.